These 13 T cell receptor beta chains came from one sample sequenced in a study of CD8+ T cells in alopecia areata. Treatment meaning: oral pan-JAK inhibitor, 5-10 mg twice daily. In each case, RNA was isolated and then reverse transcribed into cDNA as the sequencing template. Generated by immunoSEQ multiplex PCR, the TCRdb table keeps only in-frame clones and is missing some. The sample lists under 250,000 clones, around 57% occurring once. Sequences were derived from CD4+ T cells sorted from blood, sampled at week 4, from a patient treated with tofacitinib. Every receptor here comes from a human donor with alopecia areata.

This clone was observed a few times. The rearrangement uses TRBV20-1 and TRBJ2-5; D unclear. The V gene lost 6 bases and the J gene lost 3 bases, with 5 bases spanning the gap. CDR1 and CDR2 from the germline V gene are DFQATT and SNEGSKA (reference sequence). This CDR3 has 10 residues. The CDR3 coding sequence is TGCAGTGCCTCAGAAGAGACCCAGTACTTC. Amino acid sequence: CSASEETQYF.

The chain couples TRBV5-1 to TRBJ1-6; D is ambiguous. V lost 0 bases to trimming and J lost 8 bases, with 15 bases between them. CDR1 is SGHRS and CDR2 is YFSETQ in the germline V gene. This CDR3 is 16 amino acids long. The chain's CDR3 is CASSLGPGRLDSPLHF. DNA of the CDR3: TGCGCCAGCAGCTTGGGTCCCGGCCGGTTGGATTCACCCCTCCACTTT.

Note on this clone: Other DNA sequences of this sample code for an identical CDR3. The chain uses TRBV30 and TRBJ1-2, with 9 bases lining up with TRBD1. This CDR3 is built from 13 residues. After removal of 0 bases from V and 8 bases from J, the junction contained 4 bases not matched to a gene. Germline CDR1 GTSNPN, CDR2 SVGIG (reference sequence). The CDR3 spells CAWSVGQGYGYTF. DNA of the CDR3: TGTGCCTGGAGTGTAGGACAGGGGTACGGCTACACCTTC.

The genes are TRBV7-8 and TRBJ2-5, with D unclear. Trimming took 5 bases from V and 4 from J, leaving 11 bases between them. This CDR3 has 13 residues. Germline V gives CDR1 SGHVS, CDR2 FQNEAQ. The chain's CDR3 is CASSPSSVETQYF. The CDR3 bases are TGTGCCAGCAGCCCCTCCTCGGTAGAGACCCAGTACTTC.

CDR3 in amino acids: CASTAGNSNGYTF. The CDR3 DNA reads TGTGCCAGCACGGCAGGGAACTCCAATGGCTACACCTTC. The chain uses TRBV9 and TRBJ1-2; TRBD1 is a possible D gene (5 bases). The ends were cut back, 6 bases at V and 6 bases at J, with 15 bases in the middle. This CDR3 contains 13 residues. Germline V gene sequence: CDR1 SGDLS, CDR2 YYNGEE. Full variable domain (remainder filled in from reference TRBV9 and TRBJ1-2): DSGVTQTPKHLITATGQRVTLRCSPRSGDLSVYWYQQSLDQGLQFLIQYYNGEERAKGNILERFSAQQFPDLHSELNLSSLELGDSALYFCASTAGNSNGYTFGSGTRLTVV.

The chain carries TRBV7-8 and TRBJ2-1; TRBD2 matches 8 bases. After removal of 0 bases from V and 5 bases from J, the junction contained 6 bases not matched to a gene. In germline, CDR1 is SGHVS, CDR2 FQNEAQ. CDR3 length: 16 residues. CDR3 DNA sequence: TGTGCCAGCAGCTTAGCGTCTGCGGGGGGCCACAATGAGCAGTTCTTC. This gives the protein CASSLASAGGHNEQFF.

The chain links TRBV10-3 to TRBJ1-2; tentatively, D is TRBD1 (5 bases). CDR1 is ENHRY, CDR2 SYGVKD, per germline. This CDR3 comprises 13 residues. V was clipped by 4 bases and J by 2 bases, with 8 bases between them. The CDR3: CAISVSGNYGYTF. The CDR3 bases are TGTGCCATCAGTGTATCAGGGAACTATGGCTACACCTTC.

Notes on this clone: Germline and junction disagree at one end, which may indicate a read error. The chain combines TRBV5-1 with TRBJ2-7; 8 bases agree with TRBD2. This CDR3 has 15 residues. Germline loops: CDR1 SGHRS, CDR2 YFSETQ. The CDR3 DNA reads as TGCGCCAGCAGTTTGGGGGCGGGGGGCCCCTACGAGCAGTACTTC. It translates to CASSLGAGGPYEQYF.

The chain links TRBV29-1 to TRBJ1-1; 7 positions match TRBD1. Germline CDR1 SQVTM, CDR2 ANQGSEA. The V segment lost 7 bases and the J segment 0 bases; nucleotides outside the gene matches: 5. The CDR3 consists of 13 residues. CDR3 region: CSGRTGMNTEAFF. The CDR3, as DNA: TGCAGCGGACGGACAGGCATGAACACTGAAGCTTTCTTT.

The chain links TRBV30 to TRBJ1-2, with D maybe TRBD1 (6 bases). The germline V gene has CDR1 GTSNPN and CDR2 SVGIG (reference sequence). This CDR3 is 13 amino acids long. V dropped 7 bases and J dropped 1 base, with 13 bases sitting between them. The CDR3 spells CASPTGVNYGYTF. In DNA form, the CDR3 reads TGTGCCTCACCGACAGGCGTTAACTATGGCTACACCTTC.

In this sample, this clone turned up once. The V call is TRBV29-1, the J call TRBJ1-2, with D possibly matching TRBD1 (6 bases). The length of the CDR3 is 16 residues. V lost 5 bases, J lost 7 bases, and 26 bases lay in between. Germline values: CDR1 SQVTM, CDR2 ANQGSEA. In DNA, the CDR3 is TGCAGCGTTAACCCGAGCTGGAGGGGGGCGGCATCTGGCTACACCTTC. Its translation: CSVNPSWRGAASGYTF.

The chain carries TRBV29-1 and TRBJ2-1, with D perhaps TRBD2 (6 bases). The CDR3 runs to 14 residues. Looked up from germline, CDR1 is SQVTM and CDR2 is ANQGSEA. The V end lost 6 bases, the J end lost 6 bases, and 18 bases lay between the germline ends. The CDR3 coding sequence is TGCAGCGTAGGAGCGGGTAGTCGTTTCAATGAGCAGTTCTTC. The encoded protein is CSVGAGSRFNEQFF.

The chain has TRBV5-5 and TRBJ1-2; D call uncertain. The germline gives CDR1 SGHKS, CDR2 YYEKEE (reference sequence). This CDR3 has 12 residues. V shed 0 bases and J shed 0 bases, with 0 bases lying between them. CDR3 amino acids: CASSLANYGYTF. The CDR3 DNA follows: TGTGCCAGCAGCTTGGCTAACTATGGCTACACCTTC. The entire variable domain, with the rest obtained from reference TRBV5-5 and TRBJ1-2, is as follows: DAGVTQSPTHLIKTRGQQVTLRCSPISGHKSVSWYQQVLGQGPQFIFQYYEKEERGRGNFPDRFSARQFPNYSSELNVNALLLGDSALYLCASSLANYGYTFGSGTRLTVV.